Below are 21 T cell receptor beta chains sequenced from a single sample in a study of CD8+ T cells in alopecia areata. After isolation, RNA underwent reverse transcription to generate cDNA as the sequencing template. Here immunoSEQ multiplex PCR was the method, and the copy in TCRdb shows in-frame clones only, minus some. The sample yields over 150,000 clones, roughly 50% seen once. Treatment defined: oral pan-JAK inhibitor, 5-10 mg twice daily. The specimen comprised CD8+ T cells sorted from blood, sampled at week 24, from a patient treated with tofacitinib. All receptors come from a human donor with alopecia areata.

The chain has TRBV30 and TRBJ1-1, with a weak D call TRBD1 (5 bases). The V gene lost 3 bases and the J gene lost 1 base, with 9 bases spanning the gap. From germline, CDR1 is GTSNPN and CDR2 SVGIG (reference sequence). CDR3 length equals 13 residues. The CDR3, as DNA: TGTGCCTGGAGGGACATCAGGAACACTGAAGCTTTCTTT. Protein product: CAWRDIRNTEAFF.

The chain is built from TRBV6-6 and TRBJ2-5, with 7 positions matching TRBD1. Germline trimming cut 10 bases from V and 1 base from J; bases unmatched to any gene: 3. This CDR3 spans 12 amino acids. CDR1 is MNHNY, CDR2 SVGAGI, per germline (reference sequence). The CDR3 here is CATRDSQETQYF. The DNA for the CDR3 is TGTGCCACCCGGGACAGCCAAGAGACCCAGTACTTC.

This clone came up a few times. The chain uses TRBV29-1 and TRBJ1-2; D is unclear. CDR3 length: 13 residues. Trimming left V 7 bases short and J 0 bases short, with 12 bases between. From germline, CDR1 is SQVTM and CDR2 ANQGSEA. CDR3 in amino acids: CSDEQQANYGYTF. DNA for the CDR3: TGCAGCGACGAACAGCAAGCTAACTATGGCTACACCTTC.

The J gene is TRBJ1-1, the V gene TRBV19; no clear D. V was shortened by 1 base and J by 11 bases, with 14 bases between the two germline ends. The CDR3 contains 13 residues. Per germline, CDR1 LNHDA and CDR2 SQIVND (reference sequence). CDR3 nucleotide sequence: TGTGCCAGTAGTATAGCTCCGAGCGCTCCTGCTTTCTTT. Translated, it gives CASSIAPSAPAFF.

The chain employs TRBV6-5 and TRBJ2-1, with 13 bases lining up with TRBD2. Germline lookup yields CDR1 MNHEY and CDR2 SVGAGI. The CDR3 runs 15 residues. With V trimmed by 2 bases and J by 8 bases, 3 bases remained unmatched. DNA for the CDR3: TGTGCCAGCAGTTACACTAGCGGGGGGGCTGATGAGCAGTTCTTC. It encodes CASSYTSGGADEQFF.

V gene TRBV4-3 combines with J gene TRBJ1-2; a possible D gene is TRBD1 (5 bases). Trimming removed 0 bases at V and 6 bases at J, with 17 bases between. Per germline, CDR1 LGHNA and CDR2 YSLEER. The CDR3 totals 16 residues. CDR3 sequence reads: CASSQDLQGSSHGYTF. For the CDR3, the DNA is TGCGCCAGCAGCCAAGATTTGCAGGGATCCTCCCATGGCTACACCTTC.

This clone was detected only once. The V call is TRBV15, the J call TRBJ1-5, with a tentative D call TRBD1 (5 bases). This CDR3 spans 16 amino acids. Trimming pared 2 bases from V and 7 bases from J, leaving 18 bases between. CDR1 and CDR2 (germline): LNHNV, YYDKDF (reference sequence). The CDR3 loop is CATSRREDTGEQPQHF. DNA for the CDR3: TGTGCCACCAGCAGACGCGAAGATACGGGGGAACAGCCCCAGCATTTT. Drawing the rest from reference TRBV15 and TRBJ1-5, the complete variable domain is DAMVIQNPRYQVTQFGKPVTLSCSQTLNHNVMYWYQQKSSQAPKLLFHYYDKDFNNEADTPDNFQSRRPNTSFCFLDIRSPGLGDTAMYLCATSRREDTGEQPQHFGDGTRLSIL.

V gene TRBV9 combines with J gene TRBJ1-6; D is ambiguous. The CDR3 runs 15 residues. The germline CDR1 and CDR2 sequences are SGDLS and YYNGEE. Trimming cost V 0 bases and J 7 bases, with 11 bases left between them. The CDR3 region has the DNA TGTGCCAGCAGCGTAGATTCACGGAGAAATTCACCCCTCCACTTT. This gives the protein CASSVDSRRNSPLHF.

The genes are TRBV10-2 and TRBJ1-5, with D perhaps matching TRBD1 (5 bases). This CDR3 region has 16 residues. Looked up from germline, CDR1 is WSHSY and CDR2 is SAAADI. The germline V and J ends were trimmed by 1 base and 6 bases, with 16 bases remaining between them. The CDR3 coding sequence is TGCGCCAGCAGTGAGTTCGGCGCCCTAAGGGGTCAGCCCCAGCATTTT. Its translation: CASSEFGALRGQPQHF.

The rearrangement joins TRBV19 to TRBJ1-1, with 10 nucleotides matching TRBD1. The CDR3 consists of 15 residues. Germline CDR1 LNHDA, CDR2 SQIVND (reference sequence). Unmatched junction bases numbered 6, after V lost 3 bases and J lost 5 bases. CDR3 in amino acids: CASSIGTGELTEAFF. As DNA, the CDR3 is TGTGCCAGTAGTATTGGGACAGGGGAATTAACTGAAGCTTTCTTT.

This chain links TRBV6-5 with TRBJ2-3; D unresolved. V lost 6 bases, J lost 0 bases, and 7 bases lay in between. From germline, CDR1 is MNHEY and CDR2 SVGAGI. The CDR3 loop spans 13 amino acids. CDR3 loop: CASRISSTDTQYF. CDR3 DNA: TGTGCCAGCAGGATCTCTAGCACAGATACGCAGTATTTT.

The chain has TRBV5-1 and TRBJ1-1; D is possibly TRBD1 (6 bases). The CDR3 is 13 residues long. Germline V gene sequence: CDR1 SGHRS, CDR2 YFSETQ. With 4 bases removed from V and 7 bases from J, the gap between germline ends came to 14 bases. The DNA of the CDR3 is TGCGCCAGCAGCCTTAAAGGGGGTAGTGAAGCTTTCTTT. The encoded protein is CASSLKGGSEAFF.

The CDR3 spells CASSTMEGRTDTQYF. The CDR3 DNA is TGTGCCAGCAGCACCATGGAGGGTCGTACAGATACGCAGTATTTT. V and J are TRBV9 and TRBJ2-3; D possibly corresponds to TRBD2 (6 bases). V dropped 4 bases and J dropped 3 bases, with 15 bases sitting between them. Germline loops: CDR1 SGDLS, CDR2 YYNGEE. CDR3 length: 15 amino acids.

The chain recombines TRBV7-8 with TRBJ2-1; 14 positions agree with TRBD2. V lost 5 bases to trimming and J lost 9 bases; unmatched junction nucleotides: 9. The length of the CDR3 is 16 residues. CDR1 is SGHVS, CDR2 FQNEAQ, per germline. The CDR3 protein is CASSRGLAGVVGEQFF. The CDR3 DNA follows: TGTGCCAGCAGCCGGGGACTAGCGGGGGTTGTGGGTGAGCAGTTCTTC.

The chain joins TRBV29-1 to TRBJ1-1; 7 bases fit TRBD1. From germline, CDR1 is SQVTM and CDR2 ANQGSEA. CDR3 length: 12 residues. V was pared by 7 bases and J by 2 bases, with 4 bases of the junction left unmatched. Here the CDR3 reads CSGTGDNTEAFF. The CDR3 region has the DNA TGCAGCGGGACAGGCGATAACACTGAAGCTTTCTTT.

By share, this clone ranks as large. The chain links TRBV10-2 to TRBJ1-2, with 7 positions matching TRBD1. Germline V gives CDR1 WSHSY, CDR2 SAAADI. The V gene end was trimmed by 0 bases and the J gene end by 7 bases; junction bases not matched to a gene: 11. The CDR3 has 16 residues. CDR3 nucleotides: TGCGCCAGCAGTGAGTCTGCGGACAGGTTCGGAGGTGGCTACACCTTC. Its translation: CASSESADRFGGGYTF.

The chain combines TRBV4-3 with TRBJ1-1; D possibly corresponds to TRBD1 (6 bases). Looked up from germline, CDR1 is LGHNA and CDR2 is YSLEER. CDR3 size: 14 residues. V dropped 4 bases and J dropped 7 bases, with 16 bases sitting between them. CDR3 protein: CASSPAEGVVEAFF. The CDR3 DNA follows: TGCGCCAGCAGCCCTGCAGAGGGGGTTGTTGAAGCTTTCTTT.

V is TRBV13 and J is TRBJ2-7; 10 bases are shared with TRBD1. The CDR3 has 14 residues. V shed 5 bases, J shed 2 bases, and the junction held 3 bases outside the gene matches. Germline V lookup: CDR1 PRHDT, CDR2 FYEKMQ (reference sequence). This CDR3 reads CASSPGQGAYEQYF. The CDR3 DNA follows: TGTGCCAGCAGCCCCGGACAGGGGGCCTACGAGCAGTACTTC.

The sample holds a few counts of this clone. The genes are TRBV13 and TRBJ2-7, with D maybe TRBD2 (5 bases). The germline V and J ends were trimmed by 5 bases and 5 bases, with 16 bases remaining between them. The germline V gene encodes CDR1 PRHDT and CDR2 FYEKMQ (reference sequence). This CDR3 has 14 amino acids. The CDR3 region has the DNA TGTGCCAGCAGCCCCGGGATCGTACTCGACGAGCAGTACTTC. Translating gives CASSPGIVLDEQYF.

The chain carries TRBV4-1 and TRBJ1-5, with TRBD1 as a possible D gene (5 bases). Germline V lookup: CDR1 MGHRA, CDR2 YSYEKL. V lost 0 bases to trimming and J lost 8 bases, with 14 bases between them. The CDR3 consists of 15 residues. The CDR3 DNA reads as TGCGCCAGCAGCCAAGATCTAGTCCAAGGGGAGCCCCAGCATTTT. Its translation: CASSQDLVQGEPQHF.

The chain employs TRBV12-5 and TRBJ2-5; D possibly corresponds to TRBD1 (5 bases). This CDR3 contains 13 residues. Germline loops: CDR1 LGHNT, CDR2 FRNRAP. Trimming left V 3 bases short and J 3 bases short, with 8 bases between. CDR3 loop: CASGFRDKETQYF. CDR3 sequence (DNA): TGTGCTAGTGGTTTCAGGGATAAAGAGACCCAGTACTTC.